Given below is one T cell receptor beta chain in context. Antigen unknown. This CDR3 spans 13 amino acids. The trim removed 4 bases at V and 1 base at J, leaving 3 bases unmatched. Germline V gives CDR1 DFQATT, CDR2 SNEGSKA (reference sequence). The source of the sample is a study of T cell repertoires in cytomegalovirus infection. Study-level background: Public signatures in TCR beta pointed to CMV infection and matching HLA type.

General study findings and limits: Across the ex vivo response, the dominant clonotypes were HLA-C-restricted CMV-specific TCR beta clonotypes.

TCRdb fed the reads into MiXCR, producing one record per CDR3 protein. This table holds 100,000 to 150,000 distinct CDR3 sequences, about 10% found once. This TCR derives from a human donor in good health (CMV status not recorded). Some clones in this sample may be carry-over from other donors' samples. V usage is TRBV20-1 and J usage is TRBJ1-1; 7 nucleotides align to TRBD1. Sequences were obtained from PBMCs. CDR3 protein: CSAKDRENTEAFF. Written as DNA, the CDR3 is TGCAGTGCTAAAGACAGGGAGAACACTGAAGCTTTCTTT.